The entry that follows covers one T cell receptor (beta chain) sequence. Its specificity is not known. With the read ending 3 residues before the CDR3 end, the germline J gene is used to fill in that end. Equal genomic DNA amounts from CVID and control samples were sequenced. This table comes from immunoSEQ multiplex PCR, and its TCRdb copy is limited to in-frame clones, with some not included. The record shows about 35,000 clones for this sample, with no singletons present. The data originate from a study of T cell clonality in common variable immunodeficiency. The study's findings and limits: CVID subjects showed higher TCRbeta clonality than healthy controls.

Both groups were predominantly of Caucasian heritage. CDR3 length: 16 amino acids. Germline assignment: CDR1 KGHSH and CDR2 LQKENI. This chain connects TRBV18 to TRBJ1-2; a possible D gene is TRBD1 (5 bases). Sequencing was performed on peripheral blood mononuclear cells. The source is a person between 18 and 69 years old in good health. The covered CDR3 bases are TGTGCCAGCTCACCACCGGCGGCAGGGTTCACAGATACC. Protein product: CASSPPAAGFTDT. The CDR3 reads in full as CASSPPAAGFTDTYTF.